Here is one T cell receptor beta chain with its context. This record comes from a study of T cell responses to AZD1222 COVID-19 vaccine. V shed 2 bases and J shed 10 bases, with 9 bases lying between them. The CDR3 is made up of 11 amino acids. Germline CDR1 and CDR2: SGHVS and FNYEAQ. The protocol was immunoSEQ multiplex PCR, while the TCRdb copy is restricted to in-frame clones and leaves out a portion. The repertoire holds 65,000 to 75,000 clones, 88% seen once, with about 5% in the top ten. Specimen: peripheral blood, collected 28 days after the second dose of the MenACWY control vaccine. The chain links TRBV7-6 to TRBJ2-7, with unresolved D. This TCR was recovered from an adult who received the MenACWY meningococcal vaccine as a control. CDR3 sequence (DNA): TGTGCCAGCAGCTTAAACGGCAGACAGTACTTC. Protein sequence: CASSLNGRQYF.